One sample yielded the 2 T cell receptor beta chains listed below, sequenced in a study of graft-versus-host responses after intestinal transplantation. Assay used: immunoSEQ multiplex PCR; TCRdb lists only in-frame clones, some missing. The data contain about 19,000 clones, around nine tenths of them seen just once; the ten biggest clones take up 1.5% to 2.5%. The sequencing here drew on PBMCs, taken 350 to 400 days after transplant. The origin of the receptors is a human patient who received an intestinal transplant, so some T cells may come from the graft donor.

As DNA, the CDR3 is TGTGCCAGCAGCCTGGGGCTATTGGACGAGCAGTTCTTC. Protein product: CASSLGLLDEQFF. J is TRBJ2-1 and V is TRBV7-3; the D gene is possibly TRBD1 (5 bases). CDR1 is SGHTA, CDR2 FQGTGA, per germline. V shed 5 bases and J shed 10 bases, with 15 bases lying between them. This CDR3 comprises 13 residues.

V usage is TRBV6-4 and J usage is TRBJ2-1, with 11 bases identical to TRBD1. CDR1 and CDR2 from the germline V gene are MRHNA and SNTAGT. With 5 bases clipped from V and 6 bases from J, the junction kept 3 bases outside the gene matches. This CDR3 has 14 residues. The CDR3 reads CASSPGTGGNEQFF. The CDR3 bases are TGTGCCAGCAGTCCCGGGACAGGGGGCAATGAGCAGTTCTTC.